This T cell receptor beta chain was profiled in a study of blood T cell repertoires in COVID-19. The wider study: COVID-19 samples collected from the United States, Italy and Spain covered acute and convalescent phases. The cDNA or gDNA used as material had been derived from T cells, B-cell-depleted T cells, or PBMCs.

Profiled with immunoSEQ multiplex PCR; TCRdb holds only in-frame clones, not every one. The repertoire holds roughly 350,000 clones, with about 89% as singletons. During active infection, Seattle patients enrolled and were then monitored through disease. This CDR3 has 14 residues. Trimming removed 8 bases at V and 4 bases at J, with 17 bases between. The V gene's germline CDR1 is MNHEY and CDR2 SVGAGI. The chain is built from TRBV6-5 and TRBJ1-1, with D perhaps TRBD1 (5 bases). This sequence was found in a young woman with COVID-19, enrolled during active disease. Sequencing was carried out using peripheral blood. DNA of the CDR3: TGTGCCAGCCCCGAGACAGCCATGGGCACTGAAGCTTTCTTT. Translated, it gives CASPETAMGTEAFF.